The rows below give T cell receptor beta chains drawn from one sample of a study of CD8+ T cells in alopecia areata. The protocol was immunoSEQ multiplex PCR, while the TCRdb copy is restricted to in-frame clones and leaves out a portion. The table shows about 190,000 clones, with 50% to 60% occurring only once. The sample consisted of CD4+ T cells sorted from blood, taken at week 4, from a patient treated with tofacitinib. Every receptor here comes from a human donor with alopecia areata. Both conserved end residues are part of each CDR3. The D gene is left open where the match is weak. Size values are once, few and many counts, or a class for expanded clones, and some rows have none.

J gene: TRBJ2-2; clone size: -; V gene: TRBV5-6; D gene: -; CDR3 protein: CASSGGNTGELFF; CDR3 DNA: TGTGCCAGCAGTGGGGGGAACACCGGGGAGCTGTTTTTT
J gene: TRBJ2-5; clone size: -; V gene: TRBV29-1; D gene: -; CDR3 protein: CSVNPTYMGETQYF; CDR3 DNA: TGCAGCGTCAACCCGACGTATATGGGAGAGACCCAGTACTTC
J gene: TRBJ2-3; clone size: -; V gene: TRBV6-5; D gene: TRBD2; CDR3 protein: CASSYGGTSGTDTQYF; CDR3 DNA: TGTGCCAGCAGTTACGGAGGGACTAGCGGCACAGATACGCAGTATTTT
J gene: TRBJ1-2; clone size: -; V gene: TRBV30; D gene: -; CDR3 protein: CAWSVFGTYGYTF; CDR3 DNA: TGTGCCTGGAGTGTATTTGGGACCTATGGCTACACCTTC
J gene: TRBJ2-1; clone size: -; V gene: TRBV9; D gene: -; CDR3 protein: CASSQRSSSEQFF; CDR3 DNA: TGTGCCAGCAGCCAACGGAGCTCTAGTGAGCAGTTCTTC
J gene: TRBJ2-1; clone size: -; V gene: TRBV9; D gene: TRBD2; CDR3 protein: CASSAGAGFYNEQFF; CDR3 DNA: TGTGCCAGCAGCGCTGGAGCGGGATTCTACAATGAGCAGTTCTTC
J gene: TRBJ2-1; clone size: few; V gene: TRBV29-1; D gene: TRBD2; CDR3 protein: CSARAGLAELNNEQFF; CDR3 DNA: TGCAGCGCCCGAGCCGGACTAGCGGAACTCAACAATGAGCAGTTCTTC
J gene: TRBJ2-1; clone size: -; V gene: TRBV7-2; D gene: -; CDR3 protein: CASSFNTPDDEQFF; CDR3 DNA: TGTGCCAGCAGCTTCAATACTCCCGACGATGAGCAGTTCTTC
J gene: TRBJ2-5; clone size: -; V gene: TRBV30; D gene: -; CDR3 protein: CAWTTGVGETQYF; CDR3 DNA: TGTGCCTGGACGACGGGAGTGGGAGAGACCCAGTACTTC
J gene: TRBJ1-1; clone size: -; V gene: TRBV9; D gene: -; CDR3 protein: CASSPRGAGGNTEAFF; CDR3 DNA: TGTGCCAGCAGCCCAAGGGGGGCCGGCGGTAACACTGAAGCTTTCTTT
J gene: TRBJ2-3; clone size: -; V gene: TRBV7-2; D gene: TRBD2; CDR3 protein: CASSHVAGGTDTQYF; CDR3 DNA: TGTGCCAGCAGCCACGTAGCGGGAGGCACAGATACGCAGTATTTT
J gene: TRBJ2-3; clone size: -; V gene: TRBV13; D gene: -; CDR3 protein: CASSLARHTQYF; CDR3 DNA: TGTGCCAGCAGCTTAGCGAGGCATACGCAGTATTTT
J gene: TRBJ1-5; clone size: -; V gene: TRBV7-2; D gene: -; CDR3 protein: CASSPTGNQPQHF; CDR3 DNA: TGTGCCAGCAGCCCCACAGGGAATCAGCCCCAGCATTTT
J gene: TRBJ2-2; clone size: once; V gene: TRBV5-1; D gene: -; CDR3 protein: CASSLVGLNTGELFF; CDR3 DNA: TGCGCCAGCAGCTTGGTGGGGCTAAACACCGGGGAGCTGTTTTTT
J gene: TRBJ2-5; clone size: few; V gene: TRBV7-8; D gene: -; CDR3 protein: CASSLALGLGRETQYF; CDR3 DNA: TGTGCCAGCAGCTTAGCGCTCGGGCTGGGGAGAGAGACCCAGTACTTC
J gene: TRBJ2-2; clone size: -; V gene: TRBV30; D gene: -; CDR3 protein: CAWNGGTPGELFF; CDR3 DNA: TGTGCCTGGAACGGAGGGACCCCCGGGGAGCTGTTTTTT
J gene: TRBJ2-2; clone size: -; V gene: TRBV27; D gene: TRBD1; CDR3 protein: CASSGTGGLGTGELFF; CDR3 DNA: TGTGCCAGCAGTGGGACAGGGGGATTGGGCACCGGGGAGCTGTTTTTT
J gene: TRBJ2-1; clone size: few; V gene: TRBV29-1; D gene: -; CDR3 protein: CSVEVDRRGPPNEQFF; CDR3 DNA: TGCAGCGTTGAAGTCGACCGAAGAGGCCCACCGAATGAGCAGTTCTTC
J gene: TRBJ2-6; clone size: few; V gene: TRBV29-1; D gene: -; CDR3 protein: CSVVIQASGANVLTF; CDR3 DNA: TGCAGCGTTGTGATCCAGGCTAGCGGGGCCAACGTCCTGACTTTC
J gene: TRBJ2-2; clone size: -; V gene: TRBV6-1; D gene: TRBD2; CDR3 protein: CASLPSGRATGELFF; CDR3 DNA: TGTGCCAGCCTCCCTAGCGGGAGGGCCACCGGGGAGCTGTTTTTT
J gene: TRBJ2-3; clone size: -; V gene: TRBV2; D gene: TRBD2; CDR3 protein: CASCKGLVLSDTQYF; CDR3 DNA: TGTGCCAGCTGCAAGGGACTAGTCCTATCAGATACGCAGTATTTT
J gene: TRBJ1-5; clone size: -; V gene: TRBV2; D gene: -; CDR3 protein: CASTGEGDSNQPQHF; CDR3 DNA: TGTGCCAGCACCGGGGAAGGAGATAGCAATCAGCCCCAGCATTTT
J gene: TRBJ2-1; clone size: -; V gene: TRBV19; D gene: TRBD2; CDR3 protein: CASRKRLAGEQFF; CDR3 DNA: TGTGCCAGTAGAAAGAGGCTAGCGGGTGAGCAGTTCTTC
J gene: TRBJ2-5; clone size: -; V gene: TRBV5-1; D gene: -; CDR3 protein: CASSLGKETQYF; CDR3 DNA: TGCGCCAGCAGCTTGGGGAAAGAGACCCAGTACTTC
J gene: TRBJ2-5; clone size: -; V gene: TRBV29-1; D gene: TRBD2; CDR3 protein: CSVGKGLAGGGETQYF; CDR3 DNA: TGCAGCGTTGGAAAAGGACTAGCGGGAGGAGGAGAGACCCAGTACTTC
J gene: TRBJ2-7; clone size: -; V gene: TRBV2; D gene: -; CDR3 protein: CASRYRATYEQYF; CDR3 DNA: TGTGCCAGCAGGTACCGGGCTACCTACGAGCAGTACTTC